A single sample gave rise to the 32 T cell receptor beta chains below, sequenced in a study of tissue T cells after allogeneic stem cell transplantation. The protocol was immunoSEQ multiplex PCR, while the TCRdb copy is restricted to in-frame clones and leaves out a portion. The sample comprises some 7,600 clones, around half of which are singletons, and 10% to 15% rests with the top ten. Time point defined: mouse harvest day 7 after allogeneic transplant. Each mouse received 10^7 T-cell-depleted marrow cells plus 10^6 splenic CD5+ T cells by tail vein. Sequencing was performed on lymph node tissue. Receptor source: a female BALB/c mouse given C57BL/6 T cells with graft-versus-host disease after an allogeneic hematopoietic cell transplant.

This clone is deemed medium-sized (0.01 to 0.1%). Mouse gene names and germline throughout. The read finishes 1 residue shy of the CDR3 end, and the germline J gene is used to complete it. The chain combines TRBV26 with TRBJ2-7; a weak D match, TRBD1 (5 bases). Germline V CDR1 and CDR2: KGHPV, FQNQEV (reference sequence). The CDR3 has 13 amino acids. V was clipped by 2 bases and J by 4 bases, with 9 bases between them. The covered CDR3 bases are TGTGCCAGCAGTCTGGGACAAACTTATGAACAGTAC. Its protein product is CASSLGQTYEQY. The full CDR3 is CASSLGQTYEQYF.

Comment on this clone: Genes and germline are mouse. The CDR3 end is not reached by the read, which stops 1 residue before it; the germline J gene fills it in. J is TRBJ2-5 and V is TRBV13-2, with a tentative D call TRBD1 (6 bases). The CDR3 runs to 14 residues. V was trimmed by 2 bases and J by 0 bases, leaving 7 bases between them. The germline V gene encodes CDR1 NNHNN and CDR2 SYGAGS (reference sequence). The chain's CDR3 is CASGEDSNQDTQYF. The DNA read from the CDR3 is TGTGCCAGCGGTGAGGACAGTAACCAAGACACCCAGTAC.

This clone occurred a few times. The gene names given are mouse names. The CDR3 spells CASSLSGQQAPLF. The sequenced CDR3 bases are TGTGCCAGCAGTCTGTCGGGACAGCAGGCTCCGCTT. The chain joins TRBV26 to TRBJ1-5; 7 nucleotides agree with TRBD1. The sequenced fragment ends 1 residue before the CDR3 boundary, so the rest is inferred from the germline J gene. Germline-derived CDR1 and CDR2 are KGHPV and FQNQEV (reference sequence). The V segment lost 0 bases and the J segment 7 bases; nucleotides outside the gene matches: 0. This CDR3 has 13 amino acids.

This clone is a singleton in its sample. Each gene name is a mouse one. The sequenced CDR3 bases are TGTGCCTGGGCCGGGACAGCAAACACAGAAGTCTTC. It translates to CAWAGTANTEVF. In full, the CDR3 is CAWAGTANTEVFF. This rearrangement joins TRBV31 to TRBJ1-1, with 7 bases that match TRBD1. The CDR3 end falls 1 residue outside the read, so it is completed with the germline J gene. V was pared by 5 bases and J by 0 bases, with 3 bases of the junction left unmatched. The CDR3 is made up of 13 amino acids. Germline V CDR1 and CDR2: GKSSPN, SITVG.

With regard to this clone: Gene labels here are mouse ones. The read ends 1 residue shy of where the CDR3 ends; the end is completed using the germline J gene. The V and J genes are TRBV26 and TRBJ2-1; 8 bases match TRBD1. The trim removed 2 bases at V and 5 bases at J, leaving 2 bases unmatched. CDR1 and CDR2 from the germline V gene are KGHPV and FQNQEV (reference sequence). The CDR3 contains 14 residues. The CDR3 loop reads CASSLVGQDAEQFF. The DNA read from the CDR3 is TGTGCCAGCAGTCTGGTGGGACAGGATGCTGAGCAGTTC.

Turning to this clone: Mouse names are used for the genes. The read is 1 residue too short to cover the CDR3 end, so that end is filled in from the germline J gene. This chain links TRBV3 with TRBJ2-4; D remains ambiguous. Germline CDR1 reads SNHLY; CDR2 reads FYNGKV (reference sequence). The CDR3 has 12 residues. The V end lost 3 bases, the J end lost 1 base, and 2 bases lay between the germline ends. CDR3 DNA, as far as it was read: TGTGCCAGCAGCTTGGGTCAAAACACCTTGTAC. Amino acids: CASSLGQNTLY. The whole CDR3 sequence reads CASSLGQNTLYF.

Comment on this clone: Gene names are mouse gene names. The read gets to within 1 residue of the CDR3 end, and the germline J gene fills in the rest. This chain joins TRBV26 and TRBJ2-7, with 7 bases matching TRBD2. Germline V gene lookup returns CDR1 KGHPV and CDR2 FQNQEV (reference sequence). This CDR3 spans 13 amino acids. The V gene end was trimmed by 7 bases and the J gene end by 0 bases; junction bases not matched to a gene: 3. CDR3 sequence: CASTLGFSYEQYF. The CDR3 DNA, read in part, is TGTGCCAGCACACTGGGGTTCTCCTATGAACAGTAC.

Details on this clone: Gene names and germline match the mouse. The CDR3 loop is CASSQGQGLEVFF. The CDR3 bases that were read are TGTGCCAGCAGCCAGGGACAGGGGTTAGAAGTCTTC. The rearrangement uses TRBV26 and TRBJ1-1; 10 bases are shared with TRBD1. The read finishes 1 residue shy of the CDR3 end, and the germline J gene is used to complete it. The J segment lost 7 bases and the V segment lost 6 bases, leaving 5 bases of the junction unmatched. Germline V lookup: CDR1 KGHPV, CDR2 FQNQEV (reference sequence). This CDR3 has 13 amino acids.

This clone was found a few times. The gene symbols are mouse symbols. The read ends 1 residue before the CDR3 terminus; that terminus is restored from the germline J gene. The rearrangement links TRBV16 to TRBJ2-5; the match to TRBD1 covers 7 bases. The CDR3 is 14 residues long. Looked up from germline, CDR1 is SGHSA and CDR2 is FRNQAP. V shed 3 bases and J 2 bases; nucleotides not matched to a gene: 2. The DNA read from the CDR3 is TGTGCAAGCAGCTTTTCAGGGGGCCAAGACACCCAGTAC. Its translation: CASSFSGGQDTQY. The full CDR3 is CASSFSGGQDTQYF.

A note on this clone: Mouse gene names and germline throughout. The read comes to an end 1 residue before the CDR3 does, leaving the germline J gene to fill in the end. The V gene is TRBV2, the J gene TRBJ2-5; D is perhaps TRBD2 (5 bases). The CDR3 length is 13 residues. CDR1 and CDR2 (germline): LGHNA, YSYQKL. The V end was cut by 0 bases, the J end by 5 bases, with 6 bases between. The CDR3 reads CASSQDLGDTQYF. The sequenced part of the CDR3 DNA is TGTGCCAGCAGCCAAGACCTGGGAGACACCCAGTAC. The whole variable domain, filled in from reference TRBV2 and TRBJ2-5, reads DPKIIQKPKYLVAVTGSEKILICEQYLGHNAMYWYRQSAKKPLEFMFSYSYQKLMDNQTASSRFQPQSSKKNHLDLQITALKPDDSATYFCASSQDLGDTQYFGPGTRLLVL.

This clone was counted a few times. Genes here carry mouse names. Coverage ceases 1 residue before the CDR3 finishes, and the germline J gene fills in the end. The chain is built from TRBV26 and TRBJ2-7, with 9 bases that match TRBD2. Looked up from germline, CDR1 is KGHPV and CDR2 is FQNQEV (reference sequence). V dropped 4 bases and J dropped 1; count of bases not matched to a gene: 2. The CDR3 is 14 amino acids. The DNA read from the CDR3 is TGTGCCAGCAGTCCGACTGGGGGTTCCTATGAACAGTAC. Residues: CASSPTGGSYEQY. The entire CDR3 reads CASSPTGGSYEQYF.

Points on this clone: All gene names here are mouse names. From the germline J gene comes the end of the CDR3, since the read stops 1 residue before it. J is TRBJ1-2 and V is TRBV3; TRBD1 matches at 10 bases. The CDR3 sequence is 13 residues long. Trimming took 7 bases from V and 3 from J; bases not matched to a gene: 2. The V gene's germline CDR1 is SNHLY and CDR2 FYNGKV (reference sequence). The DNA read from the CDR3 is TGTGCCAGCACCGGGACAGGGGACTCCGACTACACC. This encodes CASTGTGDSDYT. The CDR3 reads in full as CASTGTGDSDYTF.

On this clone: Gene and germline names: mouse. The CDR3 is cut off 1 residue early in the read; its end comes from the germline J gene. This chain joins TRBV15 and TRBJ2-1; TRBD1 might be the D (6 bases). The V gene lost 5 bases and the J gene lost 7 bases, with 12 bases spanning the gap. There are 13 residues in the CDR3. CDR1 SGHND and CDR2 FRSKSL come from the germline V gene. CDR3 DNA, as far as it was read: TGTGCCAGCAGTCCAGGGGTGAGGGCTGAGCAGTTC. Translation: CASSPGVRAEQF. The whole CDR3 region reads CASSPGVRAEQFF.

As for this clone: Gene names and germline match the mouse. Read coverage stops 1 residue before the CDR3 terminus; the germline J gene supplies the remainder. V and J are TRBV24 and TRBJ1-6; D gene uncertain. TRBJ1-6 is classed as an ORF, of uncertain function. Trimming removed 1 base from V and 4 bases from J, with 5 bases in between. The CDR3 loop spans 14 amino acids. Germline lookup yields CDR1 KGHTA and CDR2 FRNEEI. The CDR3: CASSLSQYNSPLYF. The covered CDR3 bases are TGTGCCAGCAGTCTGTCCCAGTATAATTCGCCCCTCTAC.

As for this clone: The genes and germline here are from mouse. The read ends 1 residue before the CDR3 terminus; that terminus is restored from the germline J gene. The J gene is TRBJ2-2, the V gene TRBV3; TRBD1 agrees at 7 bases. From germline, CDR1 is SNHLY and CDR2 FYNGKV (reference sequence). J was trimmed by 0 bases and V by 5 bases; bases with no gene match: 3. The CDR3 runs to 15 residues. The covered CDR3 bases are TGTGCCAGCAGCCCGACAGGGTCAAACACCGGGCAGCTCTAC. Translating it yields CASSPTGSNTGQLY. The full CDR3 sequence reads CASSPTGSNTGQLYF.

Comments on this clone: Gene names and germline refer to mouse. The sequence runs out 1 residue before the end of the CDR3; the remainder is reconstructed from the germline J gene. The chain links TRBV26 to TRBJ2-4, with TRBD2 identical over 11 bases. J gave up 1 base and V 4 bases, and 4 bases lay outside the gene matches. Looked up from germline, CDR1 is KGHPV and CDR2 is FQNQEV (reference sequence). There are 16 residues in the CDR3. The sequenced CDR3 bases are TGTGCCAGCAGTCCCGGGACTGGGGGAGGTCAAAACACCTTGTAC. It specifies CASSPGTGGGQNTLY. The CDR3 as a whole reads CASSPGTGGGQNTLYF.

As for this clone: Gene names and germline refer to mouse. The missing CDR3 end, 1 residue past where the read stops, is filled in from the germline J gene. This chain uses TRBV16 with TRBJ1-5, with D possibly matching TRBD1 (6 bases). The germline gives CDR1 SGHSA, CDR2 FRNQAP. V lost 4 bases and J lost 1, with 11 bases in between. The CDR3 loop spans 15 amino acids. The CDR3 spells CASSSPGHNNQAPLF. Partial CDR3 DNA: TGTGCAAGCAGCTCGCCGGGACACAACAACCAGGCTCCGCTT. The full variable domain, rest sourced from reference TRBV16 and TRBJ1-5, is NAGVIQTPRHKVTGKGQEATLWCEPISGHSAVFWYRQTIVQGLEFLTYFRNQAPIDDSGMPKERFSAQMPNQSHSTLKIQSTQPQDSAVYLCASSSPGHNNQAPLFGEGTRLSVL.

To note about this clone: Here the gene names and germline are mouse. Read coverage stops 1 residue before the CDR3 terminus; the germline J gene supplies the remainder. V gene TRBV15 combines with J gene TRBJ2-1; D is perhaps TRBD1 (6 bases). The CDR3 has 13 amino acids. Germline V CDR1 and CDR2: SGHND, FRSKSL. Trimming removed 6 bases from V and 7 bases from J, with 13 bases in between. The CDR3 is CASRKQGGAEQFF. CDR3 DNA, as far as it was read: TGTGCCAGCAGAAAACAGGGTGGGGCTGAGCAGTTC.

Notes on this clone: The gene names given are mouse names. The CDR3: CASSNQGSEQYF. Incomplete CDR3 DNA: TGTGCAAGCAGCAATCAGGGTAGCGAACAGTAC. The gene calls are TRBV16 and TRBJ2-7; a weak D match, TRBD1 (5 bases). The read terminates 1 residue before the CDR3 end, so the remaining end is supplied by the germline J gene. Germline lookup yields CDR1 SGHSA and CDR2 FRNQAP. The CDR3 totals 12 residues. Trimming removed 5 bases from V and 7 bases from J, with 12 bases in between.

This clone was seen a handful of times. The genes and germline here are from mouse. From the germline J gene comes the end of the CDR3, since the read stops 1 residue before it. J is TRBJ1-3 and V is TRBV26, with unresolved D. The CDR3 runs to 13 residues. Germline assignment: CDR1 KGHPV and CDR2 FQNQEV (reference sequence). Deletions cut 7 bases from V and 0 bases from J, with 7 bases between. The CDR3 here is CASTSYSGNTLYF. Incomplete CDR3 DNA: TGTGCCAGCACCTCCTATTCTGGAAATACGCTCTAT. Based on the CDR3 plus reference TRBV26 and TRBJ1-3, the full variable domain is NSKVIQTPRYLVKGQGQKAKMRCIPEKGHPVVFWYQQNKNNEFKFLINFQNQEVLQQIDMTEKRFSAECPSNSPCSLEIQSSEAGDSALYLCASTSYSGNTLYFGEGSRLIVV.

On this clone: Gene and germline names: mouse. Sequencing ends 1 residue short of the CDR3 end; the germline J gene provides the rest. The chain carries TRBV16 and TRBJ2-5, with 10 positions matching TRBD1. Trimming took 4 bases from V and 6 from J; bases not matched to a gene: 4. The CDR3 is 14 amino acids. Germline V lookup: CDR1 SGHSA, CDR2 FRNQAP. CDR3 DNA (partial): TGTGCAAGCAGCTGGGACAGGGGAAAGGACACCCAGTAC. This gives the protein CASSWDRGKDTQY. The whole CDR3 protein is CASSWDRGKDTQYF.

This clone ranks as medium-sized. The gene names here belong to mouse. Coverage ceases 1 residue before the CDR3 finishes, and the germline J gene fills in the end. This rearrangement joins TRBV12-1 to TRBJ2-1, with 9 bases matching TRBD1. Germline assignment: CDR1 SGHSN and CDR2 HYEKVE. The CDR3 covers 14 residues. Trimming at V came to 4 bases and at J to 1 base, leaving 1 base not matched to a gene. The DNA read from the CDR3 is TGTGCCAGCTCGACAGGGGGGAACTATGCTGAGCAGTTC. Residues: CASSTGGNYAEQF. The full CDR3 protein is CASSTGGNYAEQFF.

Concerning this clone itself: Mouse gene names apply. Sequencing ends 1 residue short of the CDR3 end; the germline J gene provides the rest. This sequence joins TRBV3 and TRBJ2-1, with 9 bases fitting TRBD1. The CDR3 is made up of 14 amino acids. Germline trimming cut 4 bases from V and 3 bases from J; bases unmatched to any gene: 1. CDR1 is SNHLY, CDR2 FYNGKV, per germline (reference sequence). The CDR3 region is CASSSTGGYAEQFF. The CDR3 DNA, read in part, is TGTGCCAGCAGCTCGACAGGGGGCTATGCTGAGCAGTTC.

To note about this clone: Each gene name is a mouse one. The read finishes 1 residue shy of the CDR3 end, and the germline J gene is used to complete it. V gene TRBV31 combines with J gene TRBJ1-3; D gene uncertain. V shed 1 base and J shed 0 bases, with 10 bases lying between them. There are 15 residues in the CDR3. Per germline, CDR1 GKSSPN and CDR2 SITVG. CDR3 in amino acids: CAWSHLSGSGNTLYF. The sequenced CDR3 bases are TGTGCCTGGAGTCACCTATCGGGTTCTGGAAATACGCTCTAT.

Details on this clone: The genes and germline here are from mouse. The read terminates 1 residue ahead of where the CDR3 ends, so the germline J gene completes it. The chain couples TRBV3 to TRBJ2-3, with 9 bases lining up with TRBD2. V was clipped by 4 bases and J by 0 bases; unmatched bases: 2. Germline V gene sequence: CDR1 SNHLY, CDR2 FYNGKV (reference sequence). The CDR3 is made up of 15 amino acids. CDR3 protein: CASSSTGGSAETLYF. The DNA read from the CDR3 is TGTGCCAGCAGCTCGACTGGGGGTAGTGCAGAAACGCTGTAT.

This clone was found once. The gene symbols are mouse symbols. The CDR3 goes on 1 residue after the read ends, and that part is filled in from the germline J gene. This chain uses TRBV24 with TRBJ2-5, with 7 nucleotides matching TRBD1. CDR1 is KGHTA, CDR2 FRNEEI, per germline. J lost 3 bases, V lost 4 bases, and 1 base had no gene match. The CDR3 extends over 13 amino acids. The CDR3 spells CASSPGQQDTQYF. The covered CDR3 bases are TGTGCCAGCAGTCCGGGACAGCAAGACACCCAGTAC.

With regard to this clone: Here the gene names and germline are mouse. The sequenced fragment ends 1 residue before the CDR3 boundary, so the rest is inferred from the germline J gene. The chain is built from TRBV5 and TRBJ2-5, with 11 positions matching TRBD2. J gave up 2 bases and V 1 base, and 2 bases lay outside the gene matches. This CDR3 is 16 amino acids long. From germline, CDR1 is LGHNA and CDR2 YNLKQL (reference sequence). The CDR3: CASSQVGLGVQDTQYF. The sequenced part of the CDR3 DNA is TGTGCCAGCAGCCAAGTGGGACTGGGGGTCCAAGACACCCAGTAC.

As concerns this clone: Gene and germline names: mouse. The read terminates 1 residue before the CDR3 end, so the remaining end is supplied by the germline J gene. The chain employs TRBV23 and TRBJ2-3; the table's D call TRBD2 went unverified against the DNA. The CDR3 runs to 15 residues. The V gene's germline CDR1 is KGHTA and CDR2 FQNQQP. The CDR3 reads CSSSQSSGGPETLYF. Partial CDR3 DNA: TGCTCCAGCAGTCAATCTTCCGGGGGGCCAGAAACGCTGTAT.

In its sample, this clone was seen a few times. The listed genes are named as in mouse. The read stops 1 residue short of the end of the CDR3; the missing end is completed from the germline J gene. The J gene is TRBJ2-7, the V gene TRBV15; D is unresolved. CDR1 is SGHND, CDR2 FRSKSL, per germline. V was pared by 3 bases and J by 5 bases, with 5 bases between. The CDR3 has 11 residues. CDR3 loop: CASSFGDEQYF. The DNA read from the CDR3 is TGTGCCAGCAGTTTCGGGGATGAACAGTAC.

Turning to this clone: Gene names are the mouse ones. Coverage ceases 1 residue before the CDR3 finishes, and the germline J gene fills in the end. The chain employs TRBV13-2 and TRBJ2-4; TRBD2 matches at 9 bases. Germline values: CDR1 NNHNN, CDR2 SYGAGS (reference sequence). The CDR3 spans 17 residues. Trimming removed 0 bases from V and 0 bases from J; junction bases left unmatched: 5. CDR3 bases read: TGTGCCAGCGGTGATGCAGGTGGGGGGGCTAGTCAAAACACCTTGTAC. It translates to CASGDAGGGASQNTLY. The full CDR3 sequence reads CASGDAGGGASQNTLYF.

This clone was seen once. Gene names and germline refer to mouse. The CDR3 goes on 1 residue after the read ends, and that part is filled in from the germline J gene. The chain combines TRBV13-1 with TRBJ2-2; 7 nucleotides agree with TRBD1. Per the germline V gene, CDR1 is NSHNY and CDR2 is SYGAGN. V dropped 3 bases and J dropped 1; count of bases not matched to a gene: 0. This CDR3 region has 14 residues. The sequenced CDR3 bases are TGTGCCAGCAGTGGGGACAGAAACACCGGGCAGCTCTAC. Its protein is CASSGDRNTGQLY. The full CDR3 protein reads CASSGDRNTGQLYF.

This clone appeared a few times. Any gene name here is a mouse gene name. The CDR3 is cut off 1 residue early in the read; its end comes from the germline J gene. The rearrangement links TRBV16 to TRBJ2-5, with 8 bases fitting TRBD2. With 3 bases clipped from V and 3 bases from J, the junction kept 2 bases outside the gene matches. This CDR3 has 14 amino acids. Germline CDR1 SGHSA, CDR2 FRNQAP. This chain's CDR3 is CASSFRLGQDTQYF. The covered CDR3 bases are TGTGCAAGCAGCTTTAGACTGGGGCAAGACACCCAGTAC.